Listed here are 12 T cell receptor beta chains from one sample, sequenced in a study of OX40 agonist ivuxolimab in advanced cancers. Sequencing used immunoSEQ multiplex PCR; TCRdb keeps in-frame clones, though not all of them. The table includes around 86,000 clones, roughly 82% detected once. The sample was CD4+ or CD8+ T cells sorted from blood, taken in a trial of the OX40 agonist ivuxolimab. These receptors all come from an adult with an advanced solid tumor such as melanoma, head and neck, liver or kidney cancer.

This clone occurred a few times. This chain connects TRBV29-1 to TRBJ2-1, with TRBD2 matching 10 bases. Germline V gives CDR1 SQVTM, CDR2 ANQGSEA. Germline trimming cut 3 bases from V and 15 bases from J; bases unmatched to any gene: 17. This CDR3 comprises 15 residues. CDR3 protein: CSVDLSSGGLTLLFF. CDR3 DNA: TGCAGCGTTGATCTGTCTAGCGGGGGACTAACACTTTTGTTCTTC.

The V call is TRBV7-3, the J call TRBJ2-5; 8 nucleotides align to TRBD1. V dropped 5 bases and J dropped 2; count of bases not matched to a gene: 13. CDR1 and CDR2 (germline): SGHTA, FQGTGA. This CDR3 region has 17 residues. In nucleotides, the CDR3 is TGTGCCAGCAGCCGGACAGGGAAAAGAGGGCTACAAGAGACCCAGTACTTC. Translated: CASSRTGKRGLQETQYF.

The rearrangement links TRBV20-1 to TRBJ2-7; D may be TRBD1 (6 bases). The CDR3 has 11 residues. V gave up 5 bases and J gave up 3 bases, with 8 bases separating them. Germline V gene data show CDR1 as DFQATT and CDR2 as SNEGSKA (reference sequence). The CDR3 coding sequence is TGCAGTGCTTTGGACAGCTACGAGCAGTACGTC. Protein: CSALDSYEQYV.

The V and J genes are TRBV9 and TRBJ2-5; possible D gene TRBD1, 8 bases. CDR3 length: 16 residues. Trimming cost V 4 bases and J 3 bases, with 19 bases left between them. Germline V gene data show CDR1 as SGDLS and CDR2 as YYNGEE. The CDR3 coding sequence is TGTGCCAGCAGCCCTAACCGACAGGGGAGGGAAGAGACCCAGTACTTC. Protein: CASSPNRQGREETQYF. Filled out from reference TRBV9 and TRBJ2-5, the complete variable domain reads DSGVTQTPKHLITATGQRVTLRCSPRSGDLSVYWYQQSLDQGLQFLIQYYNGEERAKGNILERFSAQQFPDLHSELNLSSLELGDSALYFCASSPNRQGREETQYFGPGTRLLVL.

A few counts support this clone. The chain combines TRBV28 with TRBJ1-1, with D perhaps matching TRBD1 (6 bases). Germline values: CDR1 MDHEN, CDR2 SYDVKM. V lost 8 bases to trimming and J lost 3 bases, with 13 bases between them. This CDR3 is 13 amino acids long. The CDR3 nucleotides are TGTGCCAGCGATAGGGGGGCATACACTGAAGCTTTCTTT. Translation: CASDRGAYTEAFF. The whole variable domain, filled in from reference TRBV28 and TRBJ1-1, reads DVKVTQSSRYLVKRTGEKVFLECVQDMDHENMFWYRQDPGLGLRLIYFSYDVKMKEKGDIPEGYSVSREKKERFSLILESASTNQTSMYLCASDRGAYTEAFFGQGTRLTVV.

The V gene is TRBV29-1, the J gene TRBJ2-1, with TRBD2 as a possible D gene (5 bases). CDR1 and CDR2 from the germline V gene are SQVTM and ANQGSEA. Between the trimmed V and J ends, which lost 4 bases and 0 bases, there was a span of 7 bases. The CDR3 is made up of 13 amino acids. This CDR3 reads CSVGGSSYNEQFF. DNA for the CDR3: TGCAGCGTTGGAGGGAGCTCCTACAATGAGCAGTTCTTC.

The chain combines TRBV18 with TRBJ2-1; TRBD1 might be the D (5 bases). The V end was cut by 3 bases, the J end by 4 bases, with 10 bases between. This CDR3 contains 14 residues. Germline V gives CDR1 KGHSH, CDR2 LQKENI. The CDR3 loop is CASSPQTVYNEQFF. The CDR3 region has the DNA TGTGCCAGCTCACCGCAGACAGTATACAATGAGCAGTTCTTC.

This clone showed up just once. The chain carries TRBV2 and TRBJ1-5; D unresolved. The V and J ends lost 5 bases and 1 base respectively, with 9 bases between them. The CDR3 spans 14 residues. CDR1 SNHLY and CDR2 FYNNEI come from the germline V gene. CDR3 bases: TGTGCCAGCAGTTTCGACGGCAGCAATCAGCCCCAGCATTTT. Residues: CASSFDGSNQPQHF.

The genes are TRBV10-3 and TRBJ1-2; 12 bases are shared with TRBD1. The CDR3 has 15 amino acids. V shed 4 bases and J 8 bases; nucleotides not matched to a gene: 8. Germline CDR1 and CDR2: ENHRY and SYGVKD. The CDR3 region has the DNA TGTGCCATCAGTGGCCCGGGACAGGGGGCTTCGGGCTACACCTTC. Amino acid sequence: CAISGPGQGASGYTF.

This sequence joins TRBV5-4 and TRBJ1-1; D is unresolved. CDR3 length: 15 residues. The V gene's germline CDR1 is SGHNT and CDR2 YYREEE (reference sequence). V lost 4 bases to trimming and J lost 0 bases, with 13 bases between them. The CDR3 nucleotides are TGTGCCAGCAGCCCTGCGGGAATCCTGAACACTGAAGCTTTCTTT. Protein sequence: CASSPAGILNTEAFF.

The chain employs TRBV2 and TRBJ2-7, with 7 bases matching TRBD2. The CDR3 loop spans 15 amino acids. CDR1 SNHLY and CDR2 FYNNEI come from the germline V gene. With V trimmed by 4 bases and J by 3 bases, 9 bases remained unmatched. The CDR3 DNA reads TGTGCCAGCAGTGCGTCAGGGAGGGTTCTCTACGAGCAGTACTTC. The encoded protein is CASSASGRVLYEQYF.

The chain uses TRBV5-6 and TRBJ1-1; the D is unclear. V was shortened by 3 bases and J by 1 base, with 13 bases between the two germline ends. Germline V gene sequence: CDR1 SGHDT, CDR2 YYEEEE. The CDR3 runs to 15 residues. CDR3 residues: CASSYYGSRNTEAFF. CDR3 nucleotide sequence: TGTGCCAGCAGCTATTATGGATCGAGGAACACTGAAGCTTTCTTT.